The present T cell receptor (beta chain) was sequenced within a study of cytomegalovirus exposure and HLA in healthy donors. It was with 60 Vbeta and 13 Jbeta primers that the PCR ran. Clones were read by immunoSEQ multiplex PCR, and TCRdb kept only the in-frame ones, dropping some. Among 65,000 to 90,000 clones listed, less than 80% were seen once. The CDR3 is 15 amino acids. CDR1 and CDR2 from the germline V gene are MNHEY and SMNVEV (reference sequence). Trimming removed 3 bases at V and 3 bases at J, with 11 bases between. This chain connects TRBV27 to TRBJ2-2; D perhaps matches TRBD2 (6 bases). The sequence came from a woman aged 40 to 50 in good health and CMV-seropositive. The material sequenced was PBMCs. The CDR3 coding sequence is TGTGCCAGCAGTTTTGGGAGGCGAGACACCGGGGAGCTGTTTTTT. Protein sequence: CASSFGRRDTGELFF.